Following are 28 T cell receptor beta chains from one sample sequenced in a study of beta chain features in type 1 diabetes. Study outcomes and limitations: When Type 1 diabetes patients were examined, their TCRB CDR3s proved moderately but significantly shorter in all four CD4+ subsets.

No cognate antigen is known for these TCRs. Expressed TCRB transcripts were sequenced because the isolated RNA had all been reverse transcribed beforehand. Only in-frame clones appear in the TCRdb table, and some are missing; sequencing was by immunoSEQ multiplex PCR. The sample records 300,000 or so clones, roughly 13% being singletons. The sequencing sample was made of naive CD4+ T cells from blood. The receptor source for this set is a woman aged 18-29 years with type 1 diabetes.

This clone was counted a few times. The chain carries TRBV27 and TRBJ2-3; D may be TRBD2 (5 bases). V lost 2 bases, J lost 2 bases, and 8 bases lay in between. The CDR3 totals 14 residues. CDR1 is MNHEY and CDR2 is SMNVEV in the germline V gene (reference sequence). CDR3 DNA: TGTGCCAGCAGTTTAAAGGACTCCACAGATACGCAGTATTTT. Protein product: CASSLKDSTDTQYF.

J is TRBJ2-3 and V is TRBV18; 10 bases fit TRBD2. This CDR3 is 17 amino acids long. Trimming removed 5 bases from V and 1 base from J; junction bases left unmatched: 9. The V gene's germline CDR1 is KGHSH and CDR2 LQKENI. The CDR3: CASSSGLATVRTDTQYF. CDR3 sequence (DNA): TGTGCCAGCTCATCGGGACTAGCGACTGTACGCACAGATACGCAGTATTTT.

The chain is built from TRBV14 and TRBJ2-7, with D maybe TRBD2 (6 bases). The V gene's germline CDR1 is SGHDN and CDR2 FVKESK. Trimming cost V 2 bases and J 0 bases, with 20 bases left between them. The CDR3 has 18 residues. This chain's CDR3 is CASSQISTGLASSYEQYF. The CDR3, as DNA: TGTGCCAGCAGCCAAATAAGTACGGGACTCGCGAGCTCCTACGAGCAGTACTTC.

The chain carries TRBV30 and TRBJ1-5, with 7 positions matching TRBD1. V trimming: 4 bases; J trimming: 7 bases; junction bases outside the gene matches: 7. The CDR3 totals 13 residues. Germline V gene lookup returns CDR1 GTSNPN and CDR2 SVGIG (reference sequence). Here the CDR3 reads CAWTEQGNQPQHF. The CDR3 nucleotides are TGTGCCTGGACTGAACAGGGGAACCAGCCCCAGCATTTT.

This chain connects TRBV7-9 to TRBJ2-3; 11 bases line up with TRBD2. The ends lost 2 bases at V and 4 bases at J; junction bases unmatched: 5. Germline V lookup: CDR1 SEHNR, CDR2 FQNEAQ (reference sequence). The CDR3 contains 16 residues. The DNA of the CDR3 is TGTGCCAGCAGCTTACGGTTAGCGGGAGGGTCAGATACGCAGTATTTT. It is translated as CASSLRLAGGSDTQYF.

This chain connects TRBV2 to TRBJ2-7; 7 bases are shared with TRBD2. The CDR3 runs to 13 residues. V lost 7 bases, J lost 0 bases, and 3 bases stayed unmatched. CDR1 SNHLY and CDR2 FYNNEI come from the germline V gene. The DNA of the CDR3 is TGTGCCAGCAATTCGGGAGGCTCCTACGAGCAGTACTTC. Its translation is CASNSGGSYEQYF. The entire variable domain, with the rest obtained from reference TRBV2 and TRBJ2-7, is as follows: EPEVTQTPSHQVTQMGQEVILRCVPISNHLYFYWYRQILGQKVEFLVSFYNNEISEKSEIFDDQFSVERPDGSNFTLKIRSTKLEDSAMYFCASNSGGSYEQYFGPGTRLTVT.

The sample holds a few counts of this clone. The chain has TRBV18 and TRBJ2-5, with TRBD1 matching over 7 bases. The trim removed 5 bases at V and 3 bases at J, leaving 3 bases unmatched. This CDR3 spans 13 amino acids. The germline V gene has CDR1 KGHSH and CDR2 LQKENI. The CDR3 loop reads CASSSTGEETQYF. CDR3 DNA sequence: TGTGCCAGCTCATCCACAGGGGAAGAGACCCAGTACTTC.

There are a few counts of this clone. V gene TRBV28 combines with J gene TRBJ2-6; D is possibly TRBD1 (6 bases). Per germline, CDR1 MDHEN and CDR2 SYDVKM. V shed 3 bases and J shed 5 bases, with 11 bases lying between them. This CDR3 region has 15 residues. The CDR3 DNA reads TGTGCCAGCAGTTTGACAGGTCCCAGGGCCAACGTCCTGACTTTC. Amino acids: CASSLTGPRANVLTF.

This clone has more than one count but fewer than ten. The chain carries TRBV7-2 and TRBJ1-1; the D is unclear. The CDR3 consists of 13 residues. V lost 6 bases and J lost 2, with 10 bases in between. Germline assignment: CDR1 SGHTA and CDR2 FQGNSA. CDR3: CASSAQVNTEAFF. CDR3 sequence (DNA): TGTGCCAGCAGTGCACAAGTAAACACTGAAGCTTTCTTT.

This clone was seen more than once but under ten times. The chain is built from TRBV4-1 and TRBJ2-5; tentative D call: TRBD1 (5 bases). Germline values: CDR1 MGHRA, CDR2 YSYEKL. Trimming left V 1 base short and J 4 bases short, with 10 bases between. The CDR3 has 14 residues. CDR3 sequence (DNA): TGCGCCAGCAGCCAAGCTTACCAGGGAGAGACCCAGTACTTC. This gives the protein CASSQAYQGETQYF.

In the case of this clone: Distinct nucleotide sequences in the sample also encode this CDR3. The J gene is TRBJ2-5, the V gene TRBV18; D possibly corresponds to TRBD2 (6 bases). Trimming stripped 2 bases from V and 5 bases from J, with 9 bases between. The CDR3 is made up of 13 amino acids. Germline V lookup: CDR1 KGHSH, CDR2 LQKENI. DNA for the CDR3: TGTGCCAGCTCACCAGGTGCGGGGGAGACCCAGTACTTC. Its translation: CASSPGAGETQYF.

This clone showed up just a few times. The chain employs TRBV9 and TRBJ2-2, with TRBD2 identical over 10 bases. The CDR3 extends over 18 amino acids. Losses at the gene ends were 2 bases for V and 0 bases for J; bases not matched to a gene: 7. The germline gives CDR1 SGDLS, CDR2 YYNGEE. CDR3 sequence (DNA): TGTGCCAGCAGCGTTGGTCTAGCGGGAGTCCCGAACACCGGGGAGCTGTTTTTT. Protein product: CASSVGLAGVPNTGELFF.

A few counts support this clone. This chain links TRBV7-3 with TRBJ2-2, with 8 bases lining up with TRBD1. CDR3 size: 15 residues. The germline gives CDR1 SGHTA, CDR2 FQGTGA. Trimming removed 6 bases from V and 0 bases from J; junction bases left unmatched: 3. CDR3 in amino acids: CASRRQGTNTGELFF. CDR3 nucleotide sequence: TGTGCCAGCAGAAGACAGGGGACGAACACCGGGGAGCTGTTTTTT.

The rearrangement links TRBV4-2 to TRBJ2-2; 7 positions match TRBD2. CDR1 LGHNA and CDR2 YNFKEQ come from the germline V gene. The CDR3 consists of 15 residues. Trimming at V came to 1 base and at J to 7 bases, leaving 6 bases not matched to a gene. The CDR3 region has the DNA TGTGCCAGCAGCCAAGCCGCGGGAGAGGACGGGGAGCTGTTTTTT. This translates into CASSQAAGEDGELFF.

This clone has more than one count but fewer than ten. The rearrangement uses TRBV29-1 and TRBJ1-1, with D possibly matching TRBD1 (6 bases). The CDR3 sequence is 13 residues long. CDR1 SQVTM and CDR2 ANQGSEA come from the germline V gene. Trimming left V 7 bases short and J 2 bases short, with 14 bases between. CDR3 sequence: CSASGVGNTEAFF. CDR3 in DNA: TGCAGCGCGTCAGGGGTGGGAAACACTGAAGCTTTCTTT.

This clone was detected a few times. The chain recombines TRBV10-3 with TRBJ2-3, with a tentative D call TRBD2 (5 bases). Trimming cost V 8 bases and J 3 bases, with 15 bases left between them. The CDR3 runs to 14 residues. Germline V gene sequence: CDR1 ENHRY, CDR2 SYGVKD. CDR3: CAISRDVRTDTQYF. The CDR3 coding sequence is TGTGCCATCTCGAGGGATGTCCGGACAGATACGCAGTATTTT.

This clone was picked up a small number of times. V and J are TRBV18 and TRBJ1-2; D remains unclear. V lost 5 bases and J 5 bases, leaving 12 bases between the germline ends. The CDR3 loop spans 13 amino acids. Per germline, CDR1 KGHSH and CDR2 LQKENI. In DNA form, the CDR3 reads TGTGCCAGCTCATCACGAGACTCTTATGGCTACACCTTC. Its translation: CASSSRDSYGYTF.

This sequence joins TRBV15 and TRBJ1-5; 12 bases align to TRBD1. With 2 bases clipped from V and 5 bases from J, the junction kept 4 bases outside the gene matches. The CDR3 runs to 16 residues. Germline V gives CDR1 LNHNV, CDR2 YYDKDF (reference sequence). The CDR3 sequence is CATSRSGTGGHQPQHF. Written as DNA, the CDR3 is TGTGCCACCAGCAGATCCGGGACAGGGGGCCATCAGCCCCAGCATTTT. Full variable domain (outside the CDR3, taken from reference TRBV15 and TRBJ1-5): DAMVIQNPRYQVTQFGKPVTLSCSQTLNHNVMYWYQQKSSQAPKLLFHYYDKDFNNEADTPDNFQSRRPNTSFCFLDIRSPGLGDTAMYLCATSRSGTGGHQPQHFGDGTRLSIL.

The V gene is TRBV15, the J gene TRBJ2-2, with 12 bases that match TRBD2. The CDR3 is made up of 16 amino acids. CDR1 and CDR2 (germline): LNHNV, YYDKDF (reference sequence). The V and J ends lost 4 bases and 3 bases, in that order; junction bases with no gene match: 3. In DNA form, the CDR3 reads TGTGCCACCAGCATCCCTAGCGGGAGGGACACCGGGGAGCTGTTTTTT. It yields the protein CATSIPSGRDTGELFF.

Only a few counts were recorded for this clone. The chain uses TRBV7-2 and TRBJ2-3, with D tentatively TRBD2 (5 bases). Trimming took 5 bases from V and 1 from J, leaving 13 bases between them. CDR1 SGHTA and CDR2 FQGNSA come from the germline V gene. CDR3 length equals 15 residues. The CDR3 sequence: CASSPTSGGTDTQYF. The CDR3 coding sequence is TGTGCCAGCAGCCCTACCTCCGGGGGCACAGATACGCAGTATTTT.

V and J are TRBV28 and TRBJ2-7; 15 bases align to TRBD2. CDR1 and CDR2 from the germline V gene are MDHEN and SYDVKM. This CDR3 contains 18 residues. V lost 5 bases and J lost 1; bases outside the gene matches: 9. DNA for the CDR3: TGTGCCAGCAGTGCACCGGGACTAGCGGGAGGCGCGTCCTACGAGCAGTACTTC. Translated: CASSAPGLAGGASYEQYF.

The chain employs TRBV6-5 and TRBJ2-7; possibly TRBD1 for D (6 bases). Trimming removed 2 bases at V and 3 bases at J, with 17 bases between. The germline CDR1 and CDR2 sequences are MNHEY and SVGAGI. This CDR3 comprises 16 residues. The CDR3 region has the DNA TGTGCCAGCAGTTACCCCCGGAGTGGGGGCCACTACGAGCAGTACGTC. Translation gives CASSYPRSGGHYEQYV.

The chain joins TRBV11-3 to TRBJ2-1, with D maybe TRBD1 (6 bases). CDR1 and CDR2 from the germline V gene are SGHNT and YENEEA. Trimming cost V 4 bases and J 16 bases, with 14 bases left between them. The CDR3 is made up of 11 amino acids. The CDR3: CASSSTGSVFF. Here the CDR3 DNA reads TGTGCCAGCAGCTCCACAGGGTCCGTCTTCTTC.

The V and J genes are TRBV7-2 and TRBJ2-7; 7 bases map to TRBD1. The CDR3 has 16 amino acids. With 1 base clipped from V and 0 bases from J, the junction kept 6 bases outside the gene matches. CDR1 and CDR2 from the germline V gene are SGHTA and FQGNSA. CDR3 DNA: TGTGCCAGCAGCTTAGGGTCGGGACAGAGCTCCTACGAGCAGTACTTC. This gives the protein CASSLGSGQSSYEQYF.

The J gene is TRBJ2-2, the V gene TRBV7-9; D gene unclear. The CDR3 runs to 14 residues. CDR1 SEHNR and CDR2 FQNEAQ come from the germline V gene (reference sequence). Trimming left V 1 base short and J 5 bases short, with 8 bases between. The chain's CDR3 is CASSLDVTTGELFF. In DNA, the CDR3 is TGTGCCAGCAGCTTAGACGTTACTACCGGGGAGCTGTTTTTT.

V is TRBV28 and J is TRBJ2-7; 10 bases agree with TRBD1. The V gene's germline CDR1 is MDHEN and CDR2 SYDVKM. There are 15 residues in the CDR3. The ends lost 8 bases at V and 2 bases at J; junction bases unmatched: 9. CDR3 nucleotide sequence: TGTGCCAGCGACTACAGGGACAGGGGTGCCTACGAGCAGTACTTC. The encoded protein is CASDYRDRGAYEQYF.

This clone was recorded a few times. The V gene is TRBV28, the J gene TRBJ1-1, with D possibly TRBD1 on 5 matching bases. The CDR3 is 15 residues long. Trimming left V 3 bases short and J 1 base short, with 12 bases between. Per the germline V gene, CDR1 is MDHEN and CDR2 is SYDVKM. This chain's CDR3 is CASSFPVGGNTEAFF. CDR3 nucleotide sequence: TGTGCCAGCAGTTTCCCAGTGGGGGGGAACACTGAAGCTTTCTTT.

The chain is built from TRBV4-1 and TRBJ2-1, with 8 positions matching TRBD2. The CDR3 is 16 residues long. The germline V gene encodes CDR1 MGHRA and CDR2 YSYEKL. J lost 8 bases, V lost 0 bases, and 9 bases had no gene match. DNA for the CDR3: TGCGCCAGCAGCCAAGAAGGGGGGACTAGTATACATGAGCAGTTCTTC. This sequence encodes CASSQEGGTSIHEQFF.